This T cell receptor beta chain was observed in a study of CD8+ T cells in alopecia areata. Study-level findings and limits: Lesional tissue from the scalp (especially in alopecia totalis/universalis) showed higher clonality than normal scalp. Among patients, TCR sharing was less clear than in mice, a difference possibly due in part to HLA diversity in the patient population.

Sorting of pooled cutaneous lymph node cells used CD4, CD8alpha, NKG2D, NKG2ACE and other markers. cDNA serving as the sequencing template came from extracted, reverse transcribed RNA. Sequencing was performed with immunoSEQ multiplex PCR; in TCRdb, only in-frame clones are kept and a portion is missing. The record shows roughly 5,800 clones for this sample, with no singletons present. The CDR3 consists of 12 residues. The germline V gene encodes CDR1 LGHNA and CDR2 YNLKQL (reference sequence). This clone has ten or more counts. Its antigen is undetermined. The germline and genes are mouse ones. The read finishes 4 residues shy of the CDR3 end, and the germline J gene is used to complete it.

This TCR came from a C3H/HeJ mouse with alopecia areata. Strain MHC haplotype: H2-k. The rearrangement joins TRBV5 to TRBJ2-7; no clear D gene. The sample consisted of CD8+ T cells sorted from a lymph node. The CDR3 loop is CASSQDRYEQYF. Incomplete CDR3 DNA: TGTGCCAGCAGCCAAGACAGATAT.